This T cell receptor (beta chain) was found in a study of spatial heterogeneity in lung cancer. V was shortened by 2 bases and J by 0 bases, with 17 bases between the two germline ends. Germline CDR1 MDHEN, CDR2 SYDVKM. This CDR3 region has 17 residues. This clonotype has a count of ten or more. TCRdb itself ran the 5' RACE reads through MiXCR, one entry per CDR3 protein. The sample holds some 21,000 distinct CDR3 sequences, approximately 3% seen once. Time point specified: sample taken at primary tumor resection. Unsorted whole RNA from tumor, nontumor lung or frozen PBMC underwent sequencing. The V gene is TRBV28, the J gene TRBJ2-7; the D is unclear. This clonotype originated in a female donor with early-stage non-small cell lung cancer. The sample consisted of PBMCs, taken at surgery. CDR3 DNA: TGTGCCAGCAGTTTACCCAGGACGGAACACGGCTCCTACGAGCAGTACTTC. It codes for CASSLPRTEHGSYEQYF.